This T cell receptor beta chain was obtained from a study of a mutant IDH1 vaccine in newly diagnosed glioma (dated by TCRdb to about 2021). Broadly, across the study: Patients were given eight vaccinations, in weeks 1, 3, 5, 7, 11, 15, 19 and 23, which matched visits V03 through V10. Before enrollment, most patients had been given radiochemotherapy with temozolomide as standard therapy, while the rest had received either radiotherapy alone or temozolomide alone. Peripheral blood was drawn at six visits: V03 (baseline), V05, V07, V10, V12 and V13. Of the 32 patients who were treated, approximately 62% were male and around 38% were female, and the mean age was roughly 40 years. Vaccination began 4-6 weeks after radiotherapy alone, or alongside temozolomide cycles in the chemotherapy-containing groups. Longitudinal TCRB deep sequencing was done for 25 to 30 treated patients, wherever samples were available for exploratory analyses. Here is what the overall study found, with its caveats: Selection of PBMC samples for TCRB deep sequencing was based on availability. According to the authors, sample limitations meant that analyses of patient blood samples could not be reproduced. Immune responses induced by the vaccine were seen in 90% to 95% of patients across multiple MHC alleles. Pseudoprogression appeared unrelated to alterations in the top peripheral T cell clonotypes detected by TCRB sequencing.

Reading the label with the study, this specimen's time point is: week 11, during vaccination. A 20-mer mutant IDH1 peptide at 300 micrograms in Montanide made up each vaccine dose, which was injected subcutaneously together with topical imiquimod. All donors had newly diagnosed IDH1-mutant astrocytomas of WHO grade 3 or 4 that showed loss of nuclear ATRX. The samples were drawn from NOA16, a multicentre, single-arm, open-label phase I trial in Germany that tested a mutant IDH1 peptide vaccine in humans for the first time. The DNeasy Blood and Tissue Kit was used to extract genomic DNA from EDTA blood for TCRB sequencing. A word on this clone: The target of this receptor is not known. Within one base of it there is no much larger clone, and no base qualities were kept.

Libraries were made using the immunoSEQ multiplex PCR assay. Following the manufacturer's protocol, the hsTCRB Kit was used to amplify rearranged TCR beta chain sequences. TCRB libraries were sequenced on an Illumina MiSeq. As for the authors' bioinformatics: The proprietary platform of the kit vendor was used for demultiplexing, trimming and gene mapping. TCRdb re-hosts the immuneACCESS table, in-frame sequences only. Its copies lack some clones; in the studies checked, an unresolved V gene accounts for under half of them, and the cause for the rest is not known. V and J calls and clone size are those listed in that table; D and trimming were worked out from the DNA. Recorded for this sample are 40,000 to 55,000 clones; over 75% of them occurred a single time. The ten largest clones capture around 2.2% of the sample. The source of this sequence is a man aged 45-65 years with glioma. The sequencing used PBMCs, collected from a glioma patient whose treatment included an IDH1 peptide vaccine.

The DNA sequence is as follows: TGTGCCAGCAGCTTAGTTTCGCGGAACACTGAAGCTTTCTTT. This yields the protein CASSLVSRNTEAFF. The rearranged chain carries TRBV11-2 and TRBJ1-1; the D gene is unclear. CDR1 and CDR2 are read off the germline V gene as SGHAT and FQNNGV. The CDR3 goes from the cysteine to the phenylalanine over 14 residues. The read is trimmed to its CDR3 DNA, 42 bases read in frame from base 1. The V end loses 1 base and the J end loses 1 base, and a stretch of 7 bases separates them.